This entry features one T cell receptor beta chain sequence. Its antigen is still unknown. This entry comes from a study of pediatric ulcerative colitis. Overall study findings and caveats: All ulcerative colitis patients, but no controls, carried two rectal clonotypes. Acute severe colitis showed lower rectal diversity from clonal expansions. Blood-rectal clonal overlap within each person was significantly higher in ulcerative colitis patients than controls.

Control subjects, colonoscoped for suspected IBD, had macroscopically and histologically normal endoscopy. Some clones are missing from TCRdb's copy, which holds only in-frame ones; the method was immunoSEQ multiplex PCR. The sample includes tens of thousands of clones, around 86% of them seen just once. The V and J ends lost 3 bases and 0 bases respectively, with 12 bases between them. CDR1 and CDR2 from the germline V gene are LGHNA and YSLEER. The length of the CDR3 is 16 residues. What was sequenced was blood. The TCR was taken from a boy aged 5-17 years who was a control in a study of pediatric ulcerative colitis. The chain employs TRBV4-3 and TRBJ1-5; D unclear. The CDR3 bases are TGCGCCAGCAGCCAGTCAGTGGATAATAGCAATCAGCCCCAGCATTTT. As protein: CASSQSVDNSNQPQHF.